This T cell receptor (beta chain) was captured in a study of human T cells and chemical hapten exposure. Study information: Small pooled library volume differences chiefly drove per-sample TCR yield variation.

Single cDNA molecules in the library carried unique molecular identifiers attached during preparation. Source study methods: Per sample, the median was approximately 100,000 TCRs, with values from around 24,000 to 710,000. Each CDR3 protein gets one entry after TCRdb re-called the RACE reads with MiXCR. The V and J calls and clone size are TCRdb's, not the authors'. The sample records about 45,000 distinct CDR3 sequences, about 3.7% being singletons. This CDR3 is built from 13 residues. CDR1 MDHEN and CDR2 SYDVKM come from the germline V gene. V shed 8 bases and J 0 bases; nucleotides not matched to a gene: 4. General study results and limits: TCRs at a frequency above 1 in 1000 stayed unchanged with DPC sensitization.

Ten or more counts support this clonotype. The antigen remains undetermined. Time point given: healthy volunteer bleed at 6 weeks. From whole blood left unfractionated, total RNA was extracted. The chain is built from TRBV28 and TRBJ2-7; TRBD1 matches 7 bases. Sequencing was carried out using whole blood. This receptor was taken from a human donor in good health. Some clones in this sample may be carry-over from other donors' samples. The CDR3 spells CASVRTGSYEQYF. For the CDR3, the DNA is TGTGCCAGCGTTCGGACAGGCTCCTACGAGCAGTACTTC.